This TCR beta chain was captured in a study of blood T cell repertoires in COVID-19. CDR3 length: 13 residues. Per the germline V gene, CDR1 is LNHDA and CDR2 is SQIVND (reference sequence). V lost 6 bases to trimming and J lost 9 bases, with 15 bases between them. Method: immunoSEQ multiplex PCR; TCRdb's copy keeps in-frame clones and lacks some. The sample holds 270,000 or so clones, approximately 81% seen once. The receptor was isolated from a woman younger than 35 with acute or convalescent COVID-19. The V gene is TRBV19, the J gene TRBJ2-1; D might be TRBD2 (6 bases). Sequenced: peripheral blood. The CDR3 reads CASRPLGLPEQFF. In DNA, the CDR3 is TGTGCCAGTAGACCCCTTGGACTACCTGAGCAGTTCTTC.